This TCR beta chain was sequenced during a study of response to subunit inactivated influenza vaccine. TCRdb reprocessed the RT-PCR reads with MiXCR, giving one entry per CDR3 protein. The profile shows about 570,000 distinct CDR3 sequences, roughly 10% of them singletons. This clonotype has only a few counts. The CDR3 runs 13 residues. V was pared by 7 bases and J by 0 bases, with 9 bases between. These data were likewise used in another study, on T cells expressing NK-cell markers. That study reports: Scientists made TCR beta cDNA using 5'RACE template switching with UMIs. Several of the experiments relied on an anti-gamma-delta TCR antibody so that only alpha-beta TCR T cells were sorted.

This clonotype originated in a man aged 50 to 60 who received an inactivated influenza vaccine. The chain couples TRBV12-3 or TRBV12-4 to TRBJ1-1, with TRBD1 as a possible D gene (5 bases). This sample comprised PBMCs from blood, obtained on the day of vaccination. The CDR3 DNA reads TGTGCCAGCAAGATACAGGTGAACACTGAAGCTTTCTTT. It encodes CASKIQVNTEAFF.